This T cell receptor beta chain originates from a study of identical twins. Trimming cost V 5 bases and J 0 bases, with 11 bases left between them. The CDR3 extends over 13 amino acids. From germline, CDR1 is SQVTM and CDR2 ANQGSEA. This clonotype appeared many times. Its antigen is as yet unknown. Whole-study results and caveats: Twin sharing of out-of-frame TCR alpha was underestimated by models in monozygotic pairs. It was cross-sectional statistical analysis, not following the same donors, that the conclusions relied on. Those out-of-frame alpha sequences shared by twins showed an excess of low generation probability.

Addition of a universal primer site occurred through template switching, and cDNA carried unique molecular identifiers. TCRdb reprocessed the 5' RACE reads with MiXCR, giving one entry per CDR3 protein. The sample lists some 500,000 distinct CDR3 sequences, approximately 10% seen once, with roughly 3% in the top ten. The same data also contributed to another study, on yellow fever vaccine responses in identical twins.

The rearrangement links TRBV29-1 to TRBJ2-7; TRBD2 might be the D (6 bases). The TCR sequence derives from a woman between 18 and 29 years old in good health. Sample: PBMCs. The CDR3 loop reads CSVLAVNSYEQYF. DNA for the CDR3: TGCAGCGTTTTAGCGGTTAACTCCTACGAGCAGTACTTC.